This entry lists 18 T cell receptor beta chains sequenced from one sample in a study of T cells after yellow fever vaccination. TCRdb reprocessed the 5' RACE reads via MiXCR and lists one record per CDR3 protein. Here the sample spans approximately 550,000 distinct CDR3 sequences, roughly 13% being singletons. Sequencing was performed on PBMCs, taken on the day of the yellow fever booster vaccination. These TCRs come from a man younger than 40 who received the YFV17D yellow fever vaccine.

This clonotype was detected only once. This rearrangement joins TRBV20-1 to TRBJ2-1, with 7 nucleotides matching TRBD2. After removal of 6 bases from V and 6 bases from J, the junction contained 8 bases not matched to a gene. Germline lookup yields CDR1 DFQATT and CDR2 SNEGSKA (reference sequence). The CDR3 length is 13 residues. This CDR3 is CSAKDLAVNEQFF. CDR3 in DNA: TGCAGTGCAAAAGATCTAGCGGTCAATGAGCAGTTCTTC.

V gene TRBV7-9 combines with J gene TRBJ1-5; the D gene is possibly TRBD1 (5 bases). In germline, CDR1 is SEHNR, CDR2 FQNEAQ (reference sequence). CDR3 length equals 14 residues. With 6 bases removed from V and 3 bases from J, the gap between germline ends came to 12 bases. The CDR3 DNA sequence: TGTGCCAGCAGTAAAGACAGCTACAATCAGCCCCAGCATTTT. This translates into CASSKDSYNQPQHF.

This chain links TRBV6-1 with TRBJ2-1; D could derive from TRBD1 or TRBD2 (5 bases each). The CDR3 contains 14 residues. The V end was cut by 5 bases, the J end by 6 bases, with 14 bases between. Looked up from germline, CDR1 is MNHNS and CDR2 is SASEGT. This CDR3 is CASSPGPRPNEQFF. The DNA for the CDR3 is TGTGCCAGCAGTCCGGGGCCCCGGCCCAATGAGCAGTTCTTC.

The sample holds a few counts of this clonotype. The genes are TRBV12-3 or TRBV12-4 and TRBJ2-1; D call uncertain. V lost 6 bases to trimming and J lost 6 bases, with 9 bases between them. The CDR3 has 12 residues. The CDR3 sequence: CASSKQSNEQFF. CDR3 nucleotide sequence: TGTGCCAGCAGCAAGCAGAGCAATGAGCAGTTCTTC.

This clonotype appeared many times. This chain connects TRBV5-6 to TRBJ2-1; D possibly matches TRBD1 or TRBD2 (5 bases each). Germline V CDR1 and CDR2: SGHDT, YYEEEE. The CDR3 length is 12 residues. The chain's CDR3 is CAWGPSYNEQFF. CDR3 bases: TGTGCGTGGGGACCGTCCTACAATGAGCAGTTCTTC.

Comment on this clonotype: At one end, the junction sequence differs from germline, possibly due to a read error. The gene calls are TRBV15 and TRBJ1-3, with TRBD1 identical over 8 bases. Per germline, CDR1 LNHNV and CDR2 YYDKDF (reference sequence). The CDR3 runs 16 residues. The CDR3 DNA reads as TGTGCCACCAGCTGGGGACAGGCATTCTCTGGAAACGCCATATATTTT. Amino acids: CATSWGQAFSGNAIYF. The full variable domain, completed using reference TRBV15 and TRBJ1-3, is DAMVIQNPRYQVTQFGKPVTLSCSQTLNHNVMYWYQQKSSQAPKLLFHYYDKDFNNEADTPDNFQSRRPNTSFCFLDIRSPGLGDTAMYLCATSWGQAFSGNAIYFGEGSWLTVV.

The chain is built from TRBV7-9 and TRBJ2-7; TRBD1 aligns across 9 bases. V was pared by 2 bases and J by 2 bases, with 4 bases of the junction left unmatched. Germline loops: CDR1 SEHNR, CDR2 FQNEAQ (reference sequence). The CDR3 covers 15 residues. CDR3 loop: CASSLKGQGPYEQYF. In DNA, the CDR3 is TGTGCCAGCAGCTTAAAGGGACAGGGTCCCTACGAGCAGTACTTC. The whole variable domain, filled in from reference TRBV7-9 and TRBJ2-7, reads DTGVSQNPRHKITKRGQNVTFRCDPISEHNRLYWYRQTLGQGPEFLTYFQNEAQLEKSRLLSDRFSAERPKGSFSTLEIQRTEQGDSAMYLCASSLKGQGPYEQYFGPGTRLTVT.

This clonotype has only a few counts. The V and J genes are TRBV14 and TRBJ2-5; TRBD2 is a possible D gene (5 bases). Deletions cut 3 bases from V and 1 base from J, with 18 bases between. Germline-derived CDR1 and CDR2 are SGHDN and FVKESK. This CDR3 contains 17 residues. As DNA, the CDR3 is TGTGCCAGCAGCCAGTTTCGGTCGGGATCCTTCCAAGAGACCCAGTACTTC. Translated: CASSQFRSGSFQETQYF.

This chain's CDR3 is CASSLGLAEEYEQYF. In DNA form, the CDR3 reads TGTGCCAGCAGCTTGGGACTAGCAGAAGAGTACGAGCAGTACTTC. J is TRBJ2-7 and V is TRBV5-4, with 7 bases that match TRBD2. CDR1 and CDR2 (germline): SGHNT, YYREEE (reference sequence). Trimming cost V 0 bases and J 4 bases; bases outside gene matches: 7. The CDR3 is made up of 15 amino acids.

The chain combines TRBV19 with TRBJ2-1; D call uncertain. Per germline, CDR1 LNHDA and CDR2 SQIVND (reference sequence). V lost 4 bases to trimming and J lost 6 bases, with 10 bases between them. There are 13 residues in the CDR3. CDR3 loop: CASSTRMGNEQFF. As DNA, the CDR3 is TGTGCCAGTAGTACCCGCATGGGCAATGAGCAGTTCTTC.

In its sample, this clonotype was seen a few times. The V call is TRBV6-1, the J call TRBJ1-3; 7 nucleotides line up with TRBD1. CDR1 and CDR2 (germline): MNHNS, SASEGT. CDR3 length: 16 residues. The V and J ends lost 6 bases and 0 bases, in that order; junction bases with no gene match: 8. The CDR3 spells CASSPRGALSGNTIYF. CDR3 in DNA: TGTGCCAGCAGCCCCAGGGGGGCCCTCTCTGGAAACACCATATATTTT.

There are a few counts of this clonotype. The genes are TRBV10-3 and TRBJ2-7, with TRBD1 matching over 7 bases. Germline CDR1 and CDR2: ENHRY and SYGVKD. This CDR3 is built from 13 residues. The V gene end was trimmed by 7 bases and the J gene end by 0 bases; junction bases not matched to a gene: 3. The CDR3 loop is CAITRDSSYEQYF. As DNA, the CDR3 is TGTGCCATCACCCGGGACAGCTCCTACGAGCAGTACTTC.

This clonotype was seen many times. The chain recombines TRBV29-1 with TRBJ2-3; the match to TRBD1 covers 7 bases. The CDR3 is 11 amino acids. The V and J ends lost 6 bases and 12 bases, in that order; junction bases with no gene match: 9. Germline assignment: CDR1 SQVTM and CDR2 ANQGSEA. This CDR3 is CSVGTEFRQYF. In DNA form, the CDR3 reads TGCAGCGTGGGGACAGAGTTCCGTCAGTATTTT.

This clonotype was seen a handful of times. CDR3 DNA sequence: TGTGCCAGCAGTCATTACAGCTACGAGCAGTACTTC. It translates to CASSHYSYEQYF. The rearrangement joins TRBV3-1 to TRBJ2-7; D is unresolved. This CDR3 has 12 residues. Germline CDR1 reads LGHDT; CDR2 reads YNNKEL (reference sequence). V was cut by 6 bases and J by 3 bases, with 9 bases left in between.

J is TRBJ2-5 and V is TRBV5-6; no definite D call. Germline values: CDR1 SGHDT, CDR2 YYEEEE. The CDR3 extends over 13 amino acids. Trimming took off 2 bases at V and 7 bases at J, with 12 bases between the two ends. CDR3 DNA: TGTGCCAGCAGCTTAGCAGCCGTGGGGACCCAGTACTTC. Translation: CASSLAAVGTQYF.

The genes are TRBV27 and TRBJ2-7; no clear D gene. Germline V gene data show CDR1 as MNHEY and CDR2 as SMNVEV (reference sequence). V shed 3 bases and J shed 7 bases, with 16 bases lying between them. The CDR3 extends over 14 amino acids. CDR3 DNA sequence: TGTGCCAGCAGTTTTAGGACGGATCTACGAGAGCAGTACTTC. It is translated as CASSFRTDLREQYF.

This clonotype was seen a handful of times. The V gene is TRBV7-2, the J gene TRBJ2-1; the D gene is possibly TRBD2 (5 bases). The V and J ends lost 0 bases and 7 bases respectively, with 13 bases between them. The CDR3 contains 15 residues. CDR1 is SGHTA and CDR2 is FQGNSA in the germline V gene. The CDR3 region is CASSLAVGLENEQFF. The CDR3 nucleotides read TGTGCCAGCAGCTTAGCGGTAGGACTTGAGAATGAGCAGTTCTTC. Looking up the rest from reference TRBV7-2 and TRBJ2-1 gives the full variable domain: GAGVSQSPSNKVTEKGKDVELRCDPISGHTALYWYRQSLGQGLEFLIYFQGNSAPDKSGLPSDRFSAERTGGSVSTLTIQRTQQEDSAVYLCASSLAVGLENEQFFGPGTRLTVL.

The table lists this clonotype with a few counts. The V call is TRBV19, the J call TRBJ2-2, with D hard to call. The CDR3 totals 13 residues. Germline V gives CDR1 LNHDA, CDR2 SQIVND (reference sequence). Deletions cut 11 bases from V and 2 bases from J, with 12 bases between. CDR3 DNA sequence: TGTGCCTCCGGCCCGTTTAACACCGGGGAGCTGTTTTTT. It translates to CASGPFNTGELFF.